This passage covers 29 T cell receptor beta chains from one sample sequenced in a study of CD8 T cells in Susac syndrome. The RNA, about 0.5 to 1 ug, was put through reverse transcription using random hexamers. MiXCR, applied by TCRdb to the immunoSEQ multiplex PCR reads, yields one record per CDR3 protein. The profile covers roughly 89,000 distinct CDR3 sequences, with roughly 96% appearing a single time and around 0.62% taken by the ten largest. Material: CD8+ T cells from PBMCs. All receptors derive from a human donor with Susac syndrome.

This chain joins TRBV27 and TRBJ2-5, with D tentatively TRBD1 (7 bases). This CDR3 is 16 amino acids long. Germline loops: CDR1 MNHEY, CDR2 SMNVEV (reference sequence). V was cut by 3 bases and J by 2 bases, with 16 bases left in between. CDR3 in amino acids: CASSLSRGQFQETQYF. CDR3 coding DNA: TGTGCCAGCAGTTTGTCGCGGGGACAGTTTCAAGAGACCCAGTACTTC.

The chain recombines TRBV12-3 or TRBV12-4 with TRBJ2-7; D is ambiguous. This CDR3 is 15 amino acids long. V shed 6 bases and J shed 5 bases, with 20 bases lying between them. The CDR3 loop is CASSSHSSGLHEQYF. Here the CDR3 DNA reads TGTGCCAGCAGCTCGCACTCGAGTGGGCTCCACGAGCAGTACTTC.

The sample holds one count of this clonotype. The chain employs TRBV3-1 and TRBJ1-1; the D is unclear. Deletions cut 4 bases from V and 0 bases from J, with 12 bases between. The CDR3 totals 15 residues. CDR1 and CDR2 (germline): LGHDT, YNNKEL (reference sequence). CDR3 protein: CASSLPGAMNTEAFF. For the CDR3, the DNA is TGTGCCAGCAGCCTCCCGGGAGCAATGAACACTGAAGCTTTCTTT.

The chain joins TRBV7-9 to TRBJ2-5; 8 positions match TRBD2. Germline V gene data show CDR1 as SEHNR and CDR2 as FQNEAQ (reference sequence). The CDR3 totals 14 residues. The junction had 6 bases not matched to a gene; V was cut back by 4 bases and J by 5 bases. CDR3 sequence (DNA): TGTGCCAGCAGCTCGCCTAGCGGGTGGGAGACCCAGTACTTC. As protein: CASSSPSGWETQYF.

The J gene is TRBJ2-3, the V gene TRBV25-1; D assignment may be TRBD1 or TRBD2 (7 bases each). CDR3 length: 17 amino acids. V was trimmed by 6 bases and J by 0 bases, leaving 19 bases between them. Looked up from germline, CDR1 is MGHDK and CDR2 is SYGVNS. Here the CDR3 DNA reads TGTGCCAGCAGAGCTTCAGGGGGGGGCCGAAGCACAGATACGCAGTATTTT. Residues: CASRASGGGRSTDTQYF. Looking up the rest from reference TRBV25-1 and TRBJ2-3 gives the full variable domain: EADIYQTPRYLVIGTGKKITLECSQTMGHDKMYWYQQDPGMELHLIHYSYGVNSTEKGDLSSESTVSRIRTEHFPLTLESARPSHTSQYLCASRASGGGRSTDTQYFGPGTRLTVL.

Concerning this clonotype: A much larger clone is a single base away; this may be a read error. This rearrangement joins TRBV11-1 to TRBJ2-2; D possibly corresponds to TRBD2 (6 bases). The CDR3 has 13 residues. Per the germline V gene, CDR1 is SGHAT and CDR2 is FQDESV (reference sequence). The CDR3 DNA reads TGTGCCAGCAGCTCCCCGGGGGACGGGGCGCTGTTTTTT. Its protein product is CASSSPGDGALFF.

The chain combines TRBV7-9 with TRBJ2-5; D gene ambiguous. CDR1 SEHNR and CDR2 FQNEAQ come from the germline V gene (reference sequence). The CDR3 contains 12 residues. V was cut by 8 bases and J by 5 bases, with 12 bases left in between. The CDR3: CASLVLSETQYF. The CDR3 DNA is TGTGCCAGCTTGGTTTTATCGGAGACCCAGTACTTC.

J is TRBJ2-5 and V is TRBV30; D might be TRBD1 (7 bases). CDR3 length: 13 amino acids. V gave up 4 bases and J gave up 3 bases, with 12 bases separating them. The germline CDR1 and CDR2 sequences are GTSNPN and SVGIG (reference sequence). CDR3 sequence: CAWTAGTEETQYF. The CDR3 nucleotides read TGTGCCTGGACTGCGGGGACAGAAGAGACCCAGTACTTC.

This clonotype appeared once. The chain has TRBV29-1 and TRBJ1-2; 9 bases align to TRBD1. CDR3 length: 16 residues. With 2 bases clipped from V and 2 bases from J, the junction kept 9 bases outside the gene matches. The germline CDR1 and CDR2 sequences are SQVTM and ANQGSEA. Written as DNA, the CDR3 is TGCAGCGTTGAAATACGGGACAGGGAATACAACTATGGCTACACCTTC. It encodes CSVEIRDREYNYGYTF.

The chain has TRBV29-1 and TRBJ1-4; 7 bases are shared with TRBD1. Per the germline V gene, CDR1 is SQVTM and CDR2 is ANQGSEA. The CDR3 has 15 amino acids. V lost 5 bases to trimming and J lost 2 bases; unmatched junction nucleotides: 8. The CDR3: CSVTGVDSTNEKLFF. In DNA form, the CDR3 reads TGCAGCGTTACAGGGGTCGATTCCACTAATGAAAAACTGTTTTTT. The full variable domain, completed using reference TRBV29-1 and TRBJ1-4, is SAVISQKPSRDICQRGTSLTIQCQVDSQVTMMFWYRQQPGQSLTLIATANQGSEATYESGFVIDKFPISRPNLTFSTLTVSNMSPEDSSIYLCSVTGVDSTNEKLFFGSGTQLSVL.

The CDR3 here is CASGNSPLHF. DNA of the CDR3: TGTGCCAGCGGCAATTCACCCCTCCACTTT. The chain links TRBV28 to TRBJ1-6, with D unresolved. There are 10 residues in the CDR3. The V gene's germline CDR1 is MDHEN and CDR2 SYDVKM. V was pared by 8 bases and J by 7 bases, with 3 bases between.

CDR3 amino acids: CAWFRGTGGADTQYF. The CDR3 DNA reads TGTGCCTGGTTTAGGGGGACAGGGGGCGCCGATACGCAGTATTTT. The chain recombines TRBV30 with TRBJ2-3; 12 bases are shared with TRBD1. The CDR3 loop spans 15 amino acids. Germline trimming cut 5 bases from V and 6 bases from J; bases unmatched to any gene: 9. Germline CDR1 is GTSNPN and CDR2 is SVGIG (reference sequence).

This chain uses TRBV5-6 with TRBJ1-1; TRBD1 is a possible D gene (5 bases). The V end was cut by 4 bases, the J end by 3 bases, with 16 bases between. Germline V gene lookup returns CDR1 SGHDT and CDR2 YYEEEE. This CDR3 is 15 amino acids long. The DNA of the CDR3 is TGTGCCAGCAGCGATTCGGGGCGGCCGGACACTGAAGCTTTCTTT. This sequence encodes CASSDSGRPDTEAFF.

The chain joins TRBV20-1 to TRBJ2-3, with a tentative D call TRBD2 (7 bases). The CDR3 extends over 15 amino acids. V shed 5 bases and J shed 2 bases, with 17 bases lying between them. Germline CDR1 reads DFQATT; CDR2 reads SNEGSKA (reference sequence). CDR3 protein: CSASSGGPPTDTQYF. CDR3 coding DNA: TGCAGTGCTTCATCGGGGGGCCCCCCCACAGATACGCAGTATTTT.

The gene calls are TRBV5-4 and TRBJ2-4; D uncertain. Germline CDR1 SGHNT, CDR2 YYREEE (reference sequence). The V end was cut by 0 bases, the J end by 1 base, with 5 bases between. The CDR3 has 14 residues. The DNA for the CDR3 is TGTGCCAGCAGCTTGGAGGCGGCCAAAAACATTCAGTACTTC. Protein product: CASSLEAAKNIQYF.

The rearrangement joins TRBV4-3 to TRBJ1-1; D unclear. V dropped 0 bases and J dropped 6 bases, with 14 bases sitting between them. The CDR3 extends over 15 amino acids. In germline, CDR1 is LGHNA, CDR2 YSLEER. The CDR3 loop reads CASSQDWAIGAEAFF. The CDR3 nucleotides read TGCGCCAGCAGCCAAGATTGGGCTATCGGGGCTGAAGCTTTCTTT.

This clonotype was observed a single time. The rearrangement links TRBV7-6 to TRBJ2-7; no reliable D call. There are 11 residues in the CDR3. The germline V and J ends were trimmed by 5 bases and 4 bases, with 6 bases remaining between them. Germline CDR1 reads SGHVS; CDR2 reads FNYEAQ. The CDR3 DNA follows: TGTGCCAGCAGCCCCGAATACGAGCAGTACTTC. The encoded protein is CASSPEYEQYF.

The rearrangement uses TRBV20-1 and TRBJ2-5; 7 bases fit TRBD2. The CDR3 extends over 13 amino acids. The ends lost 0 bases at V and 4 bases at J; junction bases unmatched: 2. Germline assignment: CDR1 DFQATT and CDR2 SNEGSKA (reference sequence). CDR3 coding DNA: TGCAGTGCTAGAGATCCGGGGGGAGAGACCCAGTACTTC. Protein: CSARDPGGETQYF.

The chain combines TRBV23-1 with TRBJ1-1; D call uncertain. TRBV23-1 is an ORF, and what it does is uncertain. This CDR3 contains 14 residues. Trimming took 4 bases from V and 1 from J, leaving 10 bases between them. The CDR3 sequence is CASSRKASNTEAFF. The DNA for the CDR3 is TGCGCCAGCAGTCGAAAGGCCTCGAACACTGAAGCTTTCTTT.

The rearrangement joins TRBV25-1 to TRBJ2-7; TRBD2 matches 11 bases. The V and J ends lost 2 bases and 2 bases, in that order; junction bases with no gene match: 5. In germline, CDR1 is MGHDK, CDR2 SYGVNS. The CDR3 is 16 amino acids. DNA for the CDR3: TGTGCCAGCAGTGAAGATCCACTAGCGGGGGCCTACGAGCAGTACTTC. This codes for CASSEDPLAGAYEQYF.

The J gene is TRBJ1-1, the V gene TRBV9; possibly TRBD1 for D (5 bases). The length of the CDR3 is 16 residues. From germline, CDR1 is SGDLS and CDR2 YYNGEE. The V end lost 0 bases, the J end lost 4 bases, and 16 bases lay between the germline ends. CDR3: CASSVATRAGPTEAFF. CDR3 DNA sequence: TGTGCCAGCAGCGTAGCTACGAGGGCAGGGCCCACTGAAGCTTTCTTT.

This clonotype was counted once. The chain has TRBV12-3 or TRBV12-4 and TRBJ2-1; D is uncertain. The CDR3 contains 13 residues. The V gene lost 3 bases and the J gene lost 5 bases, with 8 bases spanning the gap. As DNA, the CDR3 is TGTGCCAGCAGTTTCGACTGGGACAATGAGCAGTTCTTC. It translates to CASSFDWDNEQFF.

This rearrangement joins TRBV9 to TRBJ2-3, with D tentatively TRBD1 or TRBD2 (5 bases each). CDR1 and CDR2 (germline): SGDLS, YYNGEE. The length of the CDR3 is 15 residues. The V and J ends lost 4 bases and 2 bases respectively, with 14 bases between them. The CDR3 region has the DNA TGTGCCAGCAGCCCCGGGACCCACTCCACAGATACGCAGTATTTT. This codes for CASSPGTHSTDTQYF.

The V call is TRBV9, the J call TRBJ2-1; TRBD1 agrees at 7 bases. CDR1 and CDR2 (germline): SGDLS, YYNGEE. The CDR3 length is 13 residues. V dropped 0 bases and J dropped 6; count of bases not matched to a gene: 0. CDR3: CASSVGDSNEQFF. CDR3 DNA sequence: TGTGCCAGCAGCGTAGGGGACAGCAATGAGCAGTTCTTC.

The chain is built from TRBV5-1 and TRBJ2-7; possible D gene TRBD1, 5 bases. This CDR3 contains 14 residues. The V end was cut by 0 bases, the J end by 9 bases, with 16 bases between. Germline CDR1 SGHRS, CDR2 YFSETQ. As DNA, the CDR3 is TGCGCCAGCAGCTTGGCCGGTTCGTGGGGCTTGCAGTACTTC. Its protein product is CASSLAGSWGLQYF.

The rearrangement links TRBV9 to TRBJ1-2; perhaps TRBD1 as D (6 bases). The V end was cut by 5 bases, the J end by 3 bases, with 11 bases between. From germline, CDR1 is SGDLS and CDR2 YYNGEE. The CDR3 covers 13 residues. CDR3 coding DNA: TGTGCCAGCAGTACCCGGACAGACTATGGCTACACCTTC. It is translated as CASSTRTDYGYTF.

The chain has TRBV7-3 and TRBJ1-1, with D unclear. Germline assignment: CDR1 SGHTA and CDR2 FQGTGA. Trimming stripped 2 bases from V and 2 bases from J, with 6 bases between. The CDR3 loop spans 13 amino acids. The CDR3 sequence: CASSLAANTEAFF. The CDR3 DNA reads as TGTGCCAGCAGCTTAGCGGCAAACACTGAAGCTTTCTTT. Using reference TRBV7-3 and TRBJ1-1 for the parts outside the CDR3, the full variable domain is GAGVSQTPSNKVTEKGKYVELRCDPISGHTALYWYRQSLGQGPEFLIYFQGTGAADDSGLPNDRFFAVRPEGSVSTLKIQRTERGDSAVYLCASSLAANTEAFFGQGTRLTVV.

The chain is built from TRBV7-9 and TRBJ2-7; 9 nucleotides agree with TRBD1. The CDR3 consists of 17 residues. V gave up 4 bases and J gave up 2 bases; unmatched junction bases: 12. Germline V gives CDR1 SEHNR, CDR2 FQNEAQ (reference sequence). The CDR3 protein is CASSSTGQGKNPYEQYF. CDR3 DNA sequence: TGTGCCAGCAGCTCAACTGGACAGGGGAAAAATCCCTACGAGCAGTACTTC. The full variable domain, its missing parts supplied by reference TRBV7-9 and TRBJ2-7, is DTGVSQNPRHKITKRGQNVTFRCDPISEHNRLYWYRQTLGQGPEFLTYFQNEAQLEKSRLLSDRFSAERPKGSFSTLEIQRTEQGDSAMYLCASSSTGQGKNPYEQYFGPGTRLTVT.

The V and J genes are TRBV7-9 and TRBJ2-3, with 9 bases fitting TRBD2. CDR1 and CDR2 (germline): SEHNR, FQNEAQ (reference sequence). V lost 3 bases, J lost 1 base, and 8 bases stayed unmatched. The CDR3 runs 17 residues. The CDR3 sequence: CASSFPVAGAGTDTQYF. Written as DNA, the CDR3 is TGTGCCAGCAGCTTCCCAGTAGCGGGGGCAGGCACAGATACGCAGTATTTT.